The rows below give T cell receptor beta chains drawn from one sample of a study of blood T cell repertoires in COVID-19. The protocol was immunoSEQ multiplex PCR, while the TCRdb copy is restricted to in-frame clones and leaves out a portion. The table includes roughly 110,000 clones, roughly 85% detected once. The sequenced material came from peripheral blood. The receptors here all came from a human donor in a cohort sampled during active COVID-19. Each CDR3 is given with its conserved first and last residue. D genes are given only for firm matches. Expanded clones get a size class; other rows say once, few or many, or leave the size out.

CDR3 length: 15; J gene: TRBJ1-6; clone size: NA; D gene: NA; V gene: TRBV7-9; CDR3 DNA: TGTGCCAGCAGCTTAGTGGTCACAGTGGAATCACCCCTCCACTTT; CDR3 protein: CASSLVVTVESPLHF
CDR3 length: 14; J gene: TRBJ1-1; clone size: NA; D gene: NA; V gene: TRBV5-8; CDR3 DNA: TGTGCCAGCAGCTTGGTTCAGGGAGGAACTGAAGCTTTCTTT; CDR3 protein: CASSLVQGGTEAFF
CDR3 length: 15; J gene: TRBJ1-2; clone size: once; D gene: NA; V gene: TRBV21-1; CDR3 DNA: TGTGCCAGCAGCCCTGACAGGGGGGGTAACTATGGCTACACCTTC; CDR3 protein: CASSPDRGGNYGYTF
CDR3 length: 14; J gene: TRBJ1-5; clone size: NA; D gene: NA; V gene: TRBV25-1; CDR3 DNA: TGTGCCAGCAGTGAATACAGGACAGACTCACCCCAGCATTTT; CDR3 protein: CASSEYRTDSPQHF
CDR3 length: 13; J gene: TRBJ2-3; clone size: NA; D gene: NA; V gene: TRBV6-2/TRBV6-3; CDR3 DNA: TGTGCCAGCAGCCTCCAGTGGCAAGATACGCAGTATTTT; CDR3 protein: CASSLQWQDTQYF
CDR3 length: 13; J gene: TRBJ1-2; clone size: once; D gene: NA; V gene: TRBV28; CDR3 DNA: TGTGCCAGCAGTCCCCCTCCGAACTATGGCTACACCTTC; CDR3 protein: CASSPPPNYGYTF
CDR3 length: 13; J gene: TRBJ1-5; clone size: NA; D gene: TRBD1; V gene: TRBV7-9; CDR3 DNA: TGTGCCAGCAGCCAGGGGGGCAATCAGCCCCAGCATTTT; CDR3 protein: CASSQGGNQPQHF
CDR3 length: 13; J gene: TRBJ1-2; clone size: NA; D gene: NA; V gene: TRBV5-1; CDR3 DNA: TGCGCCAGCAGCTCCCGGGAAGGAATAGGCTACACCTTC; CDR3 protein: CASSSREGIGYTF
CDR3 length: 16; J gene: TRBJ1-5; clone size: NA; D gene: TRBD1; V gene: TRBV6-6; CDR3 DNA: TGTGCCAGCAGTTACTCGGGGACAGGGGGGGATCAGCCCCAGCATTTT; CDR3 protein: CASSYSGTGGDQPQHF
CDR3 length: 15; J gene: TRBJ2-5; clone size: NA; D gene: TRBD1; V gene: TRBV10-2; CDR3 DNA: TGCGCCAGCAGTGAGCCGACAGGGGCGCGAGAGACCCAGTACTTC; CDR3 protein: CASSEPTGARETQYF
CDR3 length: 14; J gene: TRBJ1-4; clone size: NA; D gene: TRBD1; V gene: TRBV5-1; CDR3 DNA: TGCGCCAGCAGTCAAACGGACAGGGGTGAAAAACTGTTTTTT; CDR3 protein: CASSQTDRGEKLFF
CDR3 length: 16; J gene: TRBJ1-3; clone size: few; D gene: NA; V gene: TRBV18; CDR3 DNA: TGTGCCAGCTCGCCACCGGGCCGAGGGTCGGGAAACACCATATATTTT; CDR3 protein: CASSPPGRGSGNTIYF
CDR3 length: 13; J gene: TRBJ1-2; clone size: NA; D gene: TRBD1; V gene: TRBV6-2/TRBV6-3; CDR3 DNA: TGTGCCAGCAGCCCGGACAGGGCCTATGGCTACACCTTC; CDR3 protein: CASSPDRAYGYTF
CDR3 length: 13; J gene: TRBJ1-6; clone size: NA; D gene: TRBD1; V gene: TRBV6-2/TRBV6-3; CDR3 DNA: TGTGCCAGCAGACCTACAGGGGTTTCACCCCTCCACTTT; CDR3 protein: CASRPTGVSPLHF
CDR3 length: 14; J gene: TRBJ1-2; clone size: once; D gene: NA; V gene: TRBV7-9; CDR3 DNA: TGTGCCAGCAGCCCCCTTAATACGGGGTATGGCTACACCTTC; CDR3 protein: CASSPLNTGYGYTF
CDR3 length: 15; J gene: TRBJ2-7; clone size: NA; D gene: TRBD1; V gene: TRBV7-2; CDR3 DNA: TGTGCCAGCAGCTCTAGCCAGGGGGCCCCCTACGAGCAGTACTTC; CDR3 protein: CASSSSQGAPYEQYF
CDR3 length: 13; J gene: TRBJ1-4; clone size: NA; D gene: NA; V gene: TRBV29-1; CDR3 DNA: TGCAGCGTGGCCACAGGGAACAATGAAAAACTGTTTTTT; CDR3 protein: CSVATGNNEKLFF
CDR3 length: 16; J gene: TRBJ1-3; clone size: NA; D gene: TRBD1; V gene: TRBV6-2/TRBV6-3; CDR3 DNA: TGTGCCAGCAGTTTGCTCCGGGACAGCTCTGGAAACACCATATATTTT; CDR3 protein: CASSLLRDSSGNTIYF
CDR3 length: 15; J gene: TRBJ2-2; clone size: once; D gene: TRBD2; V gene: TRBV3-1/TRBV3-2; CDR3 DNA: TGTGCCAGCAGACCCTCTAGCGGGGTTAGCGGGGAGCTGTTTTTT; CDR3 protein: CASRPSSGVSGELFF
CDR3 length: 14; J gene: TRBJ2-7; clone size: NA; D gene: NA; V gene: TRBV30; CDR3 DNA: TGTGCCTGGAGTGTTGGGACTCGCTTCTACGAGCAGTACTTC; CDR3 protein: CAWSVGTRFYEQYF
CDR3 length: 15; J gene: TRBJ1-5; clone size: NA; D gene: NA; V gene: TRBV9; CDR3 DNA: TGTGCCAGCAGCCCACAACCGGGGGGGGATCAGCCCCAGCATTTT; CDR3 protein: CASSPQPGGDQPQHF
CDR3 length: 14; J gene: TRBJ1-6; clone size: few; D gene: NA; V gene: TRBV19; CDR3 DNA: TGTGCCAGTAGTCCCGCGGGAGGTGGTTCACCCCTCCACTTT; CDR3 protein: CASSPAGGGSPLHF
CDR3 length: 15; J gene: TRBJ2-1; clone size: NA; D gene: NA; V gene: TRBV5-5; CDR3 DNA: TGTGCCAGCAGCTTGAGAACGAGCTCCTACAATGAGCAGTTCTTC; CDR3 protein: CASSLRTSSYNEQFF
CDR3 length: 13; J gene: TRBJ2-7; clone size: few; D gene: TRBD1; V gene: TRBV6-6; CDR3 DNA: TGTGCCAGCCTCGAGGGGACAGACCCCGAGCAGTACTTC; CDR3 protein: CASLEGTDPEQYF
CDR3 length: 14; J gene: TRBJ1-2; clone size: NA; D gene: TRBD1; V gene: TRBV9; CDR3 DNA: TGTGCCAGCAGCGAGCGGACAGGGGCTGATGGCTACACCTTC; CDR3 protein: CASSERTGADGYTF
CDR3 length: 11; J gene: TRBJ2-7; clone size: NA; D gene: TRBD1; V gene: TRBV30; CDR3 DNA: TGTGCCTGGAGTGTACGTCAGGGGGTTCACTTC; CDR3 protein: CAWSVRQGVHF
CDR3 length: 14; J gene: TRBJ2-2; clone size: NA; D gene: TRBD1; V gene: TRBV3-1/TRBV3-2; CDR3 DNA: TGTGCCAGCAGCCGAACCGACAGGGGCGGGGAGCTGTTTTTT; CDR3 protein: CASSRTDRGGELFF
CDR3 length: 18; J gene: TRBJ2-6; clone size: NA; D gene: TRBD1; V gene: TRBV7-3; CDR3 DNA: TGTGCCAGCAGGCGCACAGGGGGCTTTTCCTCCGGGGCCAACGTCCTGACTTTC; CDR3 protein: CASRRTGGFSSGANVLTF
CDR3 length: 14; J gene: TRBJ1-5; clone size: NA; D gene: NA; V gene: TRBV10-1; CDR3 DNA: TGCGCCTGTCCCCAGGGATGTAGCAATCAGCCCCAGCATTTT; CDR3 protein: CACPQGCSNQPQHF
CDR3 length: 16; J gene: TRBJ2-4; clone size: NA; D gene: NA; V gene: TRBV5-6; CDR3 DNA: TGTGCCAGCAGCATCCAGGGGCTCTCTGCCAAAAACATTCAGTACTTC; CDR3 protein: CASSIQGLSAKNIQYF
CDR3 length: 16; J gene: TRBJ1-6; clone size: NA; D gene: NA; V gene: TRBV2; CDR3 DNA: TGTGCCAGCAGACCGGGACAAGTCCGACGCAATTCACCCCTCCACTTT; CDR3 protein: CASRPGQVRRNSPLHF
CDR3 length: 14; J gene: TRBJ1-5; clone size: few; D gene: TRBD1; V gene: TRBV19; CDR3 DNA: TGTGCCAGTGAGGGACAGGGGGATCGGCAGCCCCAGCATTTT; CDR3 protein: CASEGQGDRQPQHF
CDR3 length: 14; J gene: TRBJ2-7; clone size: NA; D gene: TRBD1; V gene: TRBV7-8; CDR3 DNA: TGTGCCAGCAGCTTGGGGACAGGGAGGGACGAGCAGTACTTC; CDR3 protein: CASSLGTGRDEQYF
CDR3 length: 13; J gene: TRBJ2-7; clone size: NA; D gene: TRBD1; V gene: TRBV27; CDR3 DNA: TGTGCCAGCAGTGGGACAGGAGCCTACGAGCAGTACTTC; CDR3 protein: CASSGTGAYEQYF
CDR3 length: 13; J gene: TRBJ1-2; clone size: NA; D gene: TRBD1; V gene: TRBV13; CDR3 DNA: TGTGCCAGCAGGTCAGGGGGCGCCTATGGCTACACCTTC; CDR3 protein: CASRSGGAYGYTF
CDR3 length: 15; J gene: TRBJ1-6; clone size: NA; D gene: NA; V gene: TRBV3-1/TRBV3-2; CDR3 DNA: TGTGCCAGCAGCCCTGGGGCAAGGGAACAGTCACCCCTCCACTTT; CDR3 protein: CASSPGAREQSPLHF
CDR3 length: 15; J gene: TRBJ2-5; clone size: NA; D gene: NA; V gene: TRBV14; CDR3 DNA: TGTGCCAGCAGCCAGAATAACGGCAGGGTGGAGACCCAGTACTTC; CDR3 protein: CASSQNNGRVETQYF
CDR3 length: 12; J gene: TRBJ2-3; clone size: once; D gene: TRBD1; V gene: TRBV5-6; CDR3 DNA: TGTGCCAGCAGCTTGGGAGGGACAGGGAAGTATTTT; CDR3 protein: CASSLGGTGKYF
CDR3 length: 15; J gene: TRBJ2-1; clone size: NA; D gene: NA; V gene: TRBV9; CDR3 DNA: TGTGCCAGCAGCGCCCTCGGTAAGTTGTACAATGAGCAGTTCTTC; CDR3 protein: CASSALGKLYNEQFF
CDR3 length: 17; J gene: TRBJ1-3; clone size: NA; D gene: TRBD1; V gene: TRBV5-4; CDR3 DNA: TGTGCCAGCAGCTTGAAGTCACAGGGGGTCTCTGGAAACACCATATATTTT; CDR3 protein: CASSLKSQGVSGNTIYF
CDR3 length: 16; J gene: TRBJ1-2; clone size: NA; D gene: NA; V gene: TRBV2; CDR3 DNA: TGTGCCAGTAGAGCTCCGTCGGGGCAGGGGAACTATGGCTACACCTTC; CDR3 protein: CASRAPSGQGNYGYTF
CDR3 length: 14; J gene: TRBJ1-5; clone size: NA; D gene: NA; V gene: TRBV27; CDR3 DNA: TGTGCCAGCAGAACCCGGCAGGGCAATCAGCCCCAGCATTTT; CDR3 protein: CASRTRQGNQPQHF
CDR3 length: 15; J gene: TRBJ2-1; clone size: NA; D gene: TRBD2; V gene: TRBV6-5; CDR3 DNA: TGTGCCAGCAACGCAGAGCGGGGGCGGGGAAATGAGCAGTTCTTC; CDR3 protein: CASNAERGRGNEQFF
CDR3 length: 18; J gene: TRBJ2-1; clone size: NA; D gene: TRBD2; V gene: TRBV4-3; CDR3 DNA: TGCGCCAGCAGCCAAGACCGAGGGGTAGCGGGGTCCTACAATGAGCAGTTCTTC; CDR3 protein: CASSQDRGVAGSYNEQFF
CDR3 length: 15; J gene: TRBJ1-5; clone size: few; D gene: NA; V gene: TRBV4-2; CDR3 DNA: TGTGCCAGCAGCCAAGAAGAAGGTCAGGGGCAGCCCCAGCATTTT; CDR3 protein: CASSQEEGQGQPQHF
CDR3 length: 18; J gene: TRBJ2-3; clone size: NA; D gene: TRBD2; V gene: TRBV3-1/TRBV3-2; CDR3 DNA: TGTGCCAGCAGCCGCAAGATAGCCAGCGGGGTTGTGGGAGATACGCAGTATTTT; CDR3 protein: CASSRKIASGVVGDTQYF
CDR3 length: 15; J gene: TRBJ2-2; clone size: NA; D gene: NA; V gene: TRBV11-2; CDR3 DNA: TGTGCCAGCAGCCCACTGACGGGAAACACCGGGGAGCTGTTTTTT; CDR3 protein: CASSPLTGNTGELFF
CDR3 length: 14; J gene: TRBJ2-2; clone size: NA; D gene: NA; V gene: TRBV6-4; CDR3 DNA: TGTGCCAGCAGTCCGGGACTGGACACCGGGGAGCTGTTTTTT; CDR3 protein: CASSPGLDTGELFF
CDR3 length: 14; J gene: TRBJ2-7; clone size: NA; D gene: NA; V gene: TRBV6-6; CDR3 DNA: TGTGCCAGCAGTTACCCAACCGTCCTAAACGAGCAGTACTTC; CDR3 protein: CASSYPTVLNEQYF
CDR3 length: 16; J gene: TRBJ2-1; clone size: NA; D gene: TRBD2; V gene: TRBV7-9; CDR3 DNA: TGTGCCAGCAGCCCCACCCTAGCGGGGGGGAACAATGAGCAGTTCTTC; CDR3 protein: CASSPTLAGGNNEQFF
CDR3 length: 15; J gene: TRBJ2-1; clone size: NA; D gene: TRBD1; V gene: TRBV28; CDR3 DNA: TGTGCCAGCAGGAGACCGGGACAGAAAACCAATGAGCAGTTCTTC; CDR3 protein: CASRRPGQKTNEQFF
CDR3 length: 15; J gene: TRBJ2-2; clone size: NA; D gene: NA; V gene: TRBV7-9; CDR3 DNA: TGTGCCAGCAGCTGGGCAGGGTCCCACACCGGGGAGCTGTTTTTT; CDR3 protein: CASSWAGSHTGELFF
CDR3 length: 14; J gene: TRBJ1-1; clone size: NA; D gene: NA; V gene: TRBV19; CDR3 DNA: TGTGCCAGTAGTATCGTTGGTGGTAGCACTGAAGCTTTCTTT; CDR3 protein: CASSIVGGSTEAFF
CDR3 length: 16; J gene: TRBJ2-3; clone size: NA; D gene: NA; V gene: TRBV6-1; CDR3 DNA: TGTGCCAGCAGTGGAAATGCGGGGGCGAGCACAGATACGCAGTATTTT; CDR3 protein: CASSGNAGASTDTQYF
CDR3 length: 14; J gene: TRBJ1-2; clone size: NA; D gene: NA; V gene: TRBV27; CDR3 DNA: TGTGCCAGCAGTTTAATATCCACAGGTGGGGGCTACACCTTC; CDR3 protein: CASSLISTGGGYTF
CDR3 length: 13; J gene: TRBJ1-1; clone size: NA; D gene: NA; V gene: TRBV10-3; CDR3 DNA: TGTGCCATCAAAGTGCGGGAGAACACTGAAGCTTTCTTT; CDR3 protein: CAIKVRENTEAFF